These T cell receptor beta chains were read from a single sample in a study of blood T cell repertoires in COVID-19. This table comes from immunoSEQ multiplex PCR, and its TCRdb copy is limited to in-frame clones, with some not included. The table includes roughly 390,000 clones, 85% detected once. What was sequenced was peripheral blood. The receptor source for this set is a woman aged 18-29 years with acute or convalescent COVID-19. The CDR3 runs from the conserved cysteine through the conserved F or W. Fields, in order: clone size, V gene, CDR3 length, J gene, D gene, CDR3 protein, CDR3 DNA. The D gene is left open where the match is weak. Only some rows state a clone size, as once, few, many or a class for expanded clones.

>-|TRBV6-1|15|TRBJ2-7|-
CASSERIADSYEQYF
TGTGCCAGCAGTGAAAGGATAGCGGACTCCTACGAGCAGTACTTC
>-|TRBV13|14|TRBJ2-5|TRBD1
CASSGDRAQETQYF
TGTGCCAGCAGCGGGGACAGGGCACAAGAGACCCAGTACTTC
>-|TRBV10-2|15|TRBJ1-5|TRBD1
CASRADRVYNQPQHF
TGCGCCAGCAGAGCGGACAGGGTTTACAATCAGCCCCAGCATTTT
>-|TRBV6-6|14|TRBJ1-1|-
CASSYSSTGAEAFF
TGTGCCAGCAGTTACTCGAGTACGGGGGCTGAAGCTTTCTTT
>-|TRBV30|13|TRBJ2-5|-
CAWTTGYGETQYF
TGTGCCTGGACTACAGGGTACGGAGAGACCCAGTACTTC
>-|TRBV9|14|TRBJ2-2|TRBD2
CASSAIAGAGELFF
TGTGCCAGCAGCGCCATAGCGGGGGCCGGGGAGCTGTTTTTT
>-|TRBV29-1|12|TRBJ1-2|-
CSVEGTAYGYTF
TGCAGCGTTGAAGGGACAGCCTATGGCTACACCTTC
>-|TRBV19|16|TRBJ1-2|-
CASSPPPGQRTYGYTF
TGTGCCAGTAGTCCCCCCCCCGGACAGCGTACCTATGGCTACACCTTC
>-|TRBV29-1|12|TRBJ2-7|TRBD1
CSVGTGLFEQYF
TGCAGCGTAGGGACAGGTCTTTTTGAGCAGTACTTC
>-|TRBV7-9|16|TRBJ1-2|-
CASSLATEQDNYGYTF
TGTGCCAGCAGCTTAGCGACAGAACAGGATAACTATGGCTACACCTTC
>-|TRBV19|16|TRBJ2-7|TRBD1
CASSIFWGQGFHEQYF
TGTGCCAGTAGTATATTTTGGGGACAGGGATTCCACGAGCAGTACTTC
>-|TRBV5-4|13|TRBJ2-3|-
CASSLPLGDTQYF
TGTGCCAGCAGCTTGCCCCTCGGGGATACGCAGTATTTT
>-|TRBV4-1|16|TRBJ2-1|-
CASSQAGISERDEQFF
TGCGCCAGCAGCCAAGCCGGGATCTCCGAAAGGGATGAGCAGTTCTTC
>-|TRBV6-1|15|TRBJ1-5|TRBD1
CASSELKRGGAAQHF
TGTGCCAGCAGTGAACTCAAGCGAGGGGGCGCGGCCCAGCATTTT
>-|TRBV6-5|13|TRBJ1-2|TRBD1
CASTKGTAYGYTF
TGTGCCAGCACCAAGGGGACAGCCTATGGCTACACCTTC
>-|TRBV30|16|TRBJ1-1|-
CAWSQAGGGRNTEAFF
TGTGCCTGGAGCCAAGCGGGGGGAGGGAGGAACACTGAAGCTTTCTTT
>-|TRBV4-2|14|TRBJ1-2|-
CASIRTGANYGYTF
TGTGCCAGCATTAGAACAGGCGCTAACTATGGCTACACCTTC
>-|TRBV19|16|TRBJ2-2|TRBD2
CASTSWGGAGTGELFF
TGTGCCAGTACCTCGTGGGGAGGGGCGGGCACCGGGGAGCTGTTTTTT
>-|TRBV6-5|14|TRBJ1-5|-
CASRTGYSNQPQHF
TGTGCCAGCAGGACAGGTTATAGCAATCAGCCCCAGCATTTT
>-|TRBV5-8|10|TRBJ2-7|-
CASPPYEQYF
TGTGCCAGCCCTCCCTACGAGCAGTACTTC
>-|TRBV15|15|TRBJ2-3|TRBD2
CATSRAAGSADTQYF
TGTGCCACCAGCAGGGCAGCGGGAAGCGCAGATACGCAGTATTTT
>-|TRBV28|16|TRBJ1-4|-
CASSLFGTRSREKLFF
TGTGCCAGCAGCCTCTTCGGGACAAGGAGTAGGGAAAAACTGTTTTTT
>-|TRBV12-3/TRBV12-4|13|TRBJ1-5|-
CASSFQTYQPQHF
TGTGCCAGCAGTTTCCAGACTTATCAGCCCCAGCATTTT
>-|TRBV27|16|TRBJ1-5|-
CASSSQRSDSDQPQHF
TGTGCCAGCAGTTCTCAAAGAAGCGACAGTGATCAGCCCCAGCATTTT
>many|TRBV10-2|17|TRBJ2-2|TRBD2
CASSGRGRALGTGELFF
TGCGCCAGCAGTGGCCGCGGGAGGGCCCTCGGCACCGGGGAGCTGTTTTTT
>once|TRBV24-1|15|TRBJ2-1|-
CATSGGPSSYNEQFF
TGTGCCACCAGTGGAGGGCCGAGCTCCTACAATGAGCAGTTCTTC
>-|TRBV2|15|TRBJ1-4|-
CASSPSGGINEKLFF
TGTGCCAGCAGTCCCAGCGGGGGCATTAATGAAAAACTGTTTTTT
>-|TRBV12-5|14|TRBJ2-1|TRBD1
CASGPQGAYNEQFF
TGTGCTAGTGGGCCTCAGGGGGCCTACAATGAGCAGTTCTTC